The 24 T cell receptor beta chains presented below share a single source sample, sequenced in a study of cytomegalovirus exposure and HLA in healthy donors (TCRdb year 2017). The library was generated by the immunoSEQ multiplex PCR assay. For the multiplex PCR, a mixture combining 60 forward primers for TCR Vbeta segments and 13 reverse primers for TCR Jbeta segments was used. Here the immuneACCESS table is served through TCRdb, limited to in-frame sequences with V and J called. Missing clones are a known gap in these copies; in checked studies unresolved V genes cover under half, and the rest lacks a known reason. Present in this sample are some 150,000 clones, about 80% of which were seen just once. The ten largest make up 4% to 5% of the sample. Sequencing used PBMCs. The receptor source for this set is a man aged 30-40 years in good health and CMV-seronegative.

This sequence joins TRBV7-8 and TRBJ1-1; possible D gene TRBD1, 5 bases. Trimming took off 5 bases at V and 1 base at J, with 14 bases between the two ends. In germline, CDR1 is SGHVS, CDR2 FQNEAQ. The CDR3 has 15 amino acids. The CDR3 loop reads CASSDGGTANTEAFF. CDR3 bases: TGTGCCAGCAGCGATGGCGGGACGGCGAACACTGAAGCTTTCTTT.

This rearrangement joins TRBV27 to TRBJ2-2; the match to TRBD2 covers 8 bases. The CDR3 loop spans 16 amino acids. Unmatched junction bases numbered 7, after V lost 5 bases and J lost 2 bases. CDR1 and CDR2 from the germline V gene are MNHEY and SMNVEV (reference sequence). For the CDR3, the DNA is TGTGCCAGCAGTCTTACTAGCGGCCTTAACACCGGGGAGCTGTTTTTT. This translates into CASSLTSGLNTGELFF.

The CDR3 DNA follows: TGTGCCAGCAGTGAAGTCGACGGAGGGTGGCCAGATACGCAGTATTTT. Translating it yields CASSEVDGGWPDTQYF. The chain recombines TRBV6-1 with TRBJ2-3, with a weak D call TRBD2 (6 bases). V dropped 1 base and J dropped 4 bases, with 15 bases sitting between them. CDR3 size: 16 residues. Germline CDR1 is MNHNS and CDR2 is SASEGT.

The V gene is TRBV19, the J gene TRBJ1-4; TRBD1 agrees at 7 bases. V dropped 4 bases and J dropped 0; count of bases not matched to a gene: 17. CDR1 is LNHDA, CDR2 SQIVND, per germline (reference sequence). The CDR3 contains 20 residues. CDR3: CASSRSVLRGLIATNEKLFF. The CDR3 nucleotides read TGTGCCAGTAGTAGATCTGTTTTGAGGGGGCTGATTGCAACTAATGAAAAACTGTTTTTT. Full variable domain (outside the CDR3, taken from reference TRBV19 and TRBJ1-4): DGGITQSPKYLFRKEGQNVTLSCEQNLNHDAMYWYRQDPGQGLRLIYYSQIVNDFQKGDIAEGYSVSREKKESFPLTVTSAQKNPTAFYLCASSRSVLRGLIATNEKLFFGSGTQLSVL.

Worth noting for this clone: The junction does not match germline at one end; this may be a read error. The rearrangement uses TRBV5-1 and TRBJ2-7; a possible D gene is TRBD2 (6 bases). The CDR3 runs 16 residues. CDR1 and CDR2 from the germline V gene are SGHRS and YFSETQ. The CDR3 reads CASSKYPAAGTYGQYF. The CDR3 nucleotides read TGCGCCAGCAGCAAATACCCAGCGGCGGGGACCTACGGGCAGTACTTC. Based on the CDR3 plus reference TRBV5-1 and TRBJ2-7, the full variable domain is KAGVTQTPRYLIKTRGQQVTLSCSPISGHRSVSWYQQTPGQGLQFLFEYFSETQRNKGNFPGRFSGRQFSNSRSEMNVSTLELGDSALYLCASSKYPAAGTYGQYFGPGTRLTVT.

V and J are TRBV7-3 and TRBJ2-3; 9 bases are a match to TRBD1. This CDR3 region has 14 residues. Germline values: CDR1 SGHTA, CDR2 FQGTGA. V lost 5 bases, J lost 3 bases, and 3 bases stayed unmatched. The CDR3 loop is CASSPDRGTDTQYF. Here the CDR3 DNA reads TGTGCCAGCAGCCCAGACAGGGGGACAGATACGCAGTATTTT. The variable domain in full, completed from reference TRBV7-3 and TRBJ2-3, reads GAGVSQTPSNKVTEKGKYVELRCDPISGHTALYWYRQSLGQGPEFLIYFQGTGAADDSGLPNDRFFAVRPEGSVSTLKIQRTERGDSAVYLCASSPDRGTDTQYFGPGTRLTVL.

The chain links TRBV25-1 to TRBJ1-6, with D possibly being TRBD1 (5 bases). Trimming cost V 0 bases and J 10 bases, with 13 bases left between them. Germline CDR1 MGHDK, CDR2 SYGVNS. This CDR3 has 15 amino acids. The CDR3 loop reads CASSEYRRGGSPLHF. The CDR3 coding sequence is TGTGCCAGCAGTGAATATAGGAGGGGAGGGTCACCCCTCCACTTT.

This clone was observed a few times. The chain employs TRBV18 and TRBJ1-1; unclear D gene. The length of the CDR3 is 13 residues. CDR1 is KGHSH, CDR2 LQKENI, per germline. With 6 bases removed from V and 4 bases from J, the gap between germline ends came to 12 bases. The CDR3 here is CASSTVEGTEAFF. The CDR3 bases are TGTGCCAGCTCCACGGTAGAGGGCACTGAAGCTTTCTTT.

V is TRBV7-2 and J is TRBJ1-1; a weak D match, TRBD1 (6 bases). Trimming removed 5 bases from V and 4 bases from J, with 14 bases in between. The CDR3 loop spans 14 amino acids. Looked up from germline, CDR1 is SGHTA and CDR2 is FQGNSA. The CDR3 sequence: CASSLQGRGTEAFF. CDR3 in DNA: TGTGCCAGCAGCCTACAGGGCCGTGGCACTGAAGCTTTCTTT.

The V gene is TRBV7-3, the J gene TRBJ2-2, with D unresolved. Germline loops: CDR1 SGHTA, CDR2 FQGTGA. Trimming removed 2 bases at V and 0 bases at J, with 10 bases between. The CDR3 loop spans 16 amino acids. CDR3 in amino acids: CASSLARLPNTGELFF. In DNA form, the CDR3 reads TGTGCCAGCAGCTTAGCTAGACTTCCGAACACCGGGGAGCTGTTTTTT. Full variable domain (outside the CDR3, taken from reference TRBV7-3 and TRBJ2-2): GAGVSQTPSNKVTEKGKYVELRCDPISGHTALYWYRQSLGQGPEFLIYFQGTGAADDSGLPNDRFFAVRPEGSVSTLKIQRTERGDSAVYLCASSLARLPNTGELFFGEGSRLTVL.

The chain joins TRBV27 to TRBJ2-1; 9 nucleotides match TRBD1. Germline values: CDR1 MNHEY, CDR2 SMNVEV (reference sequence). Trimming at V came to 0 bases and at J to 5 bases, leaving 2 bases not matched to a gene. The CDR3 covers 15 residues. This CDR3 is CASSLSGQGHNEQFF. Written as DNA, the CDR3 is TGTGCCAGCAGTTTATCGGGACAGGGCCACAATGAGCAGTTCTTC.

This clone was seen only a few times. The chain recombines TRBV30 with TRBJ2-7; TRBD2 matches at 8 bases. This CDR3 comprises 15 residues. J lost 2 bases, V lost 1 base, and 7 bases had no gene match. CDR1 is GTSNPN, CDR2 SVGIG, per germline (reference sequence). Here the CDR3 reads CAWSGPRGGTYEQYF. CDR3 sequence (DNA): TGTGCCTGGAGTGGGCCCCGGGGGGGTACCTACGAGCAGTACTTC.

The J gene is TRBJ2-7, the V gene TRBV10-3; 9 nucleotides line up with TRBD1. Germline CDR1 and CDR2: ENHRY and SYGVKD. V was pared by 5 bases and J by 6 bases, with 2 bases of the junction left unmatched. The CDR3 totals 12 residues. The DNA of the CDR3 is TGTGCCATCAGTCCACAGGGGGCCGAGCAGTACTTC. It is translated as CAISPQGAEQYF.

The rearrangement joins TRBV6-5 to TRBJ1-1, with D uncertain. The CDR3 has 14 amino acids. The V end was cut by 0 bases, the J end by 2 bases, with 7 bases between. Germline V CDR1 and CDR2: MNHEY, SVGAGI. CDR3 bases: TGTGCCAGCAGTTACTCGCGGCATAACACTGAAGCTTTCTTT. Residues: CASSYSRHNTEAFF.

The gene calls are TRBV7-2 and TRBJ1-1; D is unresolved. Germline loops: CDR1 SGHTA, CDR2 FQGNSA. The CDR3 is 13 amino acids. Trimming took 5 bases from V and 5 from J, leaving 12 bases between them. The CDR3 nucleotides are TGTGCCAGCAGCGCTAGGACGGGGACTGAAGCTTTCTTT. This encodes CASSARTGTEAFF.

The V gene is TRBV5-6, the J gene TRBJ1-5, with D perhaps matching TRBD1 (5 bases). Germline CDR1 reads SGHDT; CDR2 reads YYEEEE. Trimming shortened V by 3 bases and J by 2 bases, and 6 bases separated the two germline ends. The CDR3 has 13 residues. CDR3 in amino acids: CASSWGGNQPQHF. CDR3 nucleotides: TGTGCCAGCAGCTGGGGGGGCAATCAGCCCCAGCATTTT. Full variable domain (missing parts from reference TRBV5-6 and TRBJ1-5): DAGVTQSPTHLIKTRGQQVTLRCSPKSGHDTVSWYQQALGQGPQFIFQYYEEEERQRGNFPDRFSGHQFPNYSSELNVNALLLGDSALYLCASSWGGNQPQHFGDGTRLSIL.

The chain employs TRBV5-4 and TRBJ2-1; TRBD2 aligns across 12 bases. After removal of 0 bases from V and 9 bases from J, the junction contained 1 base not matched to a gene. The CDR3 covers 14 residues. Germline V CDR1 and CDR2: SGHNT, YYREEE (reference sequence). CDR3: CASSLELAGGEQFF. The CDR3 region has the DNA TGTGCCAGCAGCTTGGAACTAGCGGGGGGTGAGCAGTTCTTC.

The CDR3 bases are TGTGCCAGCAGCGTCGACGGGGGGGGCACCGGGGAGCTGTTTTTT. Residues: CASSVDGGGTGELFF. The chain carries TRBV9 and TRBJ2-2; 8 positions agree with TRBD2. Trimming cost V 2 bases and J 4 bases; bases outside gene matches: 4. The CDR3 extends over 15 amino acids. Germline V lookup: CDR1 SGDLS, CDR2 YYNGEE.

The CDR3 nucleotides read TGTGCCATCAGTGAGGAAGCGGGGAACTTTGATGAGCAGTTCTTC. It encodes CAISEEAGNFDEQFF. The chain employs TRBV10-3 and TRBJ2-1; 7 nucleotides agree with TRBD2. Germline V gene data show CDR1 as ENHRY and CDR2 as SYGVKD. CDR3 length: 15 residues. V was pared by 2 bases and J by 8 bases, with 9 bases of the junction left unmatched.

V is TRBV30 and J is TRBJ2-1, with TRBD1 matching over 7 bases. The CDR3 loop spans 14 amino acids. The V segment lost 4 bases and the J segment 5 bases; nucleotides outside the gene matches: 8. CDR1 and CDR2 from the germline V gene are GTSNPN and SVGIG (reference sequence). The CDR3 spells CAWKTLQGDNEQFF. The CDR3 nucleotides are TGTGCCTGGAAGACCCTTCAGGGGGACAATGAGCAGTTCTTC.

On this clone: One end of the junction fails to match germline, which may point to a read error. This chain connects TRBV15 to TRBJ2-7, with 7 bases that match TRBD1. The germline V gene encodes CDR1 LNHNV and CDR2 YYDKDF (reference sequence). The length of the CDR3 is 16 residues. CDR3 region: CATSGETGPLTYEQYF. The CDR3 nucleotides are TGTGCCACCAGCGGAGAGACAGGGCCGCTAACCTACGAGCAGTACTTC.

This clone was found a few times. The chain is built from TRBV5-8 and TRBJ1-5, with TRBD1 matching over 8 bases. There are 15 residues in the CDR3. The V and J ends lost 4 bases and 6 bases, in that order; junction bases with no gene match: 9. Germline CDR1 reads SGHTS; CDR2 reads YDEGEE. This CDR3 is CASSNGQGAGQPQHF. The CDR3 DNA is TGTGCCAGCAGCAACGGACAGGGAGCAGGTCAGCCCCAGCATTTT.

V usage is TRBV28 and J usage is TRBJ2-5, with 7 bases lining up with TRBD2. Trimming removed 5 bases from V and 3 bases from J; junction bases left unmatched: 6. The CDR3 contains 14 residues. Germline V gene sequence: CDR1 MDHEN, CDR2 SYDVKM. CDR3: CASSPWGGKETQYF. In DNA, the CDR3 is TGTGCCAGCAGTCCTTGGGGAGGGAAAGAGACCCAGTACTTC. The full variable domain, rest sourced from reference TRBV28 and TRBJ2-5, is DVKVTQSSRYLVKRTGEKVFLECVQDMDHENMFWYRQDPGLGLRLIYFSYDVKMKEKGDIPEGYSVSREKKERFSLILESASTNQTSMYLCASSPWGGKETQYFGPGTRLLVL.

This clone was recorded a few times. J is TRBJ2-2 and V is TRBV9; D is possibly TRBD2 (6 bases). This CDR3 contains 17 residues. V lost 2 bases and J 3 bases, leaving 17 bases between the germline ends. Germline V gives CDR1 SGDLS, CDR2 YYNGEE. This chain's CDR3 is CASSVGTSHYHTGELFF. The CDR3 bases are TGTGCCAGCAGCGTGGGGACTTCCCACTACCACACCGGGGAGCTGTTTTTT.